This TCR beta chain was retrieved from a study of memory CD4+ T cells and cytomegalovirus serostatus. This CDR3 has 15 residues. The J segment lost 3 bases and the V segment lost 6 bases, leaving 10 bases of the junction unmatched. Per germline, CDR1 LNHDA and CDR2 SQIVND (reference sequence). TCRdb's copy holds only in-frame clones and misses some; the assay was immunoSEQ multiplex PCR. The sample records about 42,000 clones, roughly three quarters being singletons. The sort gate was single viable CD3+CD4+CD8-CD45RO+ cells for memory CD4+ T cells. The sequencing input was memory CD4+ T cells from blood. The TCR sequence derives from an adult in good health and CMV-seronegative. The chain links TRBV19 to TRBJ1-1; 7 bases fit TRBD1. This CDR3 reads CASRTGTASYTEAFF. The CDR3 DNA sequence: TGTGCCAGTAGAACCGGGACAGCTAGTTACACTGAAGCTTTCTTT.